The clone carrying this T cell receptor (beta chain) came up a few times. Its antigen is unidentified. CDR3 length equals 13 residues. The germline V and J ends were trimmed by 0 bases and 6 bases, with 7 bases remaining between them. CDR1 and CDR2 from the germline V gene are SGHVS and FQNEAQ. This sample stems from a study of CD8 T cells in ankylosing spondylitis. Broader study findings: Enrichment of disease-linked clones was reportedly significant in matched ankylosing spondylitis synovial fluid. A TCR beta motif of several highly homologous variants appeared characteristic of ankylosing spondylitis blood. In reactive arthritis synovial fluid and blood, some motif variants had been reported before. A CD8+ phenotype characterized the disease-linked clones, which were relatively rare in peripheral blood.

By quantitative 5'-RACE with molecular barcodes, the TCR beta libraries were made. One entry per CDR3 protein results from TCRdb running MiXCR on the 5' RACE reads. Of fewer than 500,000 distinct CDR3 sequences in the sample, roughly a quarter are singletons; the top ten hold over 0.8%. V and J are TRBV7-8 and TRBJ2-3; perhaps TRBD2 as D (5 bases). The clonotype was recovered from a male donor with ankylosing spondylitis. The specimen was blood, either unsorted or a sorted T cell fraction (not recorded which). The CDR3 sequence is CASSLASSDTQYF. The CDR3 DNA reads as TGTGCCAGCAGCTTAGCCTCTAGCGATACGCAGTATTTT.